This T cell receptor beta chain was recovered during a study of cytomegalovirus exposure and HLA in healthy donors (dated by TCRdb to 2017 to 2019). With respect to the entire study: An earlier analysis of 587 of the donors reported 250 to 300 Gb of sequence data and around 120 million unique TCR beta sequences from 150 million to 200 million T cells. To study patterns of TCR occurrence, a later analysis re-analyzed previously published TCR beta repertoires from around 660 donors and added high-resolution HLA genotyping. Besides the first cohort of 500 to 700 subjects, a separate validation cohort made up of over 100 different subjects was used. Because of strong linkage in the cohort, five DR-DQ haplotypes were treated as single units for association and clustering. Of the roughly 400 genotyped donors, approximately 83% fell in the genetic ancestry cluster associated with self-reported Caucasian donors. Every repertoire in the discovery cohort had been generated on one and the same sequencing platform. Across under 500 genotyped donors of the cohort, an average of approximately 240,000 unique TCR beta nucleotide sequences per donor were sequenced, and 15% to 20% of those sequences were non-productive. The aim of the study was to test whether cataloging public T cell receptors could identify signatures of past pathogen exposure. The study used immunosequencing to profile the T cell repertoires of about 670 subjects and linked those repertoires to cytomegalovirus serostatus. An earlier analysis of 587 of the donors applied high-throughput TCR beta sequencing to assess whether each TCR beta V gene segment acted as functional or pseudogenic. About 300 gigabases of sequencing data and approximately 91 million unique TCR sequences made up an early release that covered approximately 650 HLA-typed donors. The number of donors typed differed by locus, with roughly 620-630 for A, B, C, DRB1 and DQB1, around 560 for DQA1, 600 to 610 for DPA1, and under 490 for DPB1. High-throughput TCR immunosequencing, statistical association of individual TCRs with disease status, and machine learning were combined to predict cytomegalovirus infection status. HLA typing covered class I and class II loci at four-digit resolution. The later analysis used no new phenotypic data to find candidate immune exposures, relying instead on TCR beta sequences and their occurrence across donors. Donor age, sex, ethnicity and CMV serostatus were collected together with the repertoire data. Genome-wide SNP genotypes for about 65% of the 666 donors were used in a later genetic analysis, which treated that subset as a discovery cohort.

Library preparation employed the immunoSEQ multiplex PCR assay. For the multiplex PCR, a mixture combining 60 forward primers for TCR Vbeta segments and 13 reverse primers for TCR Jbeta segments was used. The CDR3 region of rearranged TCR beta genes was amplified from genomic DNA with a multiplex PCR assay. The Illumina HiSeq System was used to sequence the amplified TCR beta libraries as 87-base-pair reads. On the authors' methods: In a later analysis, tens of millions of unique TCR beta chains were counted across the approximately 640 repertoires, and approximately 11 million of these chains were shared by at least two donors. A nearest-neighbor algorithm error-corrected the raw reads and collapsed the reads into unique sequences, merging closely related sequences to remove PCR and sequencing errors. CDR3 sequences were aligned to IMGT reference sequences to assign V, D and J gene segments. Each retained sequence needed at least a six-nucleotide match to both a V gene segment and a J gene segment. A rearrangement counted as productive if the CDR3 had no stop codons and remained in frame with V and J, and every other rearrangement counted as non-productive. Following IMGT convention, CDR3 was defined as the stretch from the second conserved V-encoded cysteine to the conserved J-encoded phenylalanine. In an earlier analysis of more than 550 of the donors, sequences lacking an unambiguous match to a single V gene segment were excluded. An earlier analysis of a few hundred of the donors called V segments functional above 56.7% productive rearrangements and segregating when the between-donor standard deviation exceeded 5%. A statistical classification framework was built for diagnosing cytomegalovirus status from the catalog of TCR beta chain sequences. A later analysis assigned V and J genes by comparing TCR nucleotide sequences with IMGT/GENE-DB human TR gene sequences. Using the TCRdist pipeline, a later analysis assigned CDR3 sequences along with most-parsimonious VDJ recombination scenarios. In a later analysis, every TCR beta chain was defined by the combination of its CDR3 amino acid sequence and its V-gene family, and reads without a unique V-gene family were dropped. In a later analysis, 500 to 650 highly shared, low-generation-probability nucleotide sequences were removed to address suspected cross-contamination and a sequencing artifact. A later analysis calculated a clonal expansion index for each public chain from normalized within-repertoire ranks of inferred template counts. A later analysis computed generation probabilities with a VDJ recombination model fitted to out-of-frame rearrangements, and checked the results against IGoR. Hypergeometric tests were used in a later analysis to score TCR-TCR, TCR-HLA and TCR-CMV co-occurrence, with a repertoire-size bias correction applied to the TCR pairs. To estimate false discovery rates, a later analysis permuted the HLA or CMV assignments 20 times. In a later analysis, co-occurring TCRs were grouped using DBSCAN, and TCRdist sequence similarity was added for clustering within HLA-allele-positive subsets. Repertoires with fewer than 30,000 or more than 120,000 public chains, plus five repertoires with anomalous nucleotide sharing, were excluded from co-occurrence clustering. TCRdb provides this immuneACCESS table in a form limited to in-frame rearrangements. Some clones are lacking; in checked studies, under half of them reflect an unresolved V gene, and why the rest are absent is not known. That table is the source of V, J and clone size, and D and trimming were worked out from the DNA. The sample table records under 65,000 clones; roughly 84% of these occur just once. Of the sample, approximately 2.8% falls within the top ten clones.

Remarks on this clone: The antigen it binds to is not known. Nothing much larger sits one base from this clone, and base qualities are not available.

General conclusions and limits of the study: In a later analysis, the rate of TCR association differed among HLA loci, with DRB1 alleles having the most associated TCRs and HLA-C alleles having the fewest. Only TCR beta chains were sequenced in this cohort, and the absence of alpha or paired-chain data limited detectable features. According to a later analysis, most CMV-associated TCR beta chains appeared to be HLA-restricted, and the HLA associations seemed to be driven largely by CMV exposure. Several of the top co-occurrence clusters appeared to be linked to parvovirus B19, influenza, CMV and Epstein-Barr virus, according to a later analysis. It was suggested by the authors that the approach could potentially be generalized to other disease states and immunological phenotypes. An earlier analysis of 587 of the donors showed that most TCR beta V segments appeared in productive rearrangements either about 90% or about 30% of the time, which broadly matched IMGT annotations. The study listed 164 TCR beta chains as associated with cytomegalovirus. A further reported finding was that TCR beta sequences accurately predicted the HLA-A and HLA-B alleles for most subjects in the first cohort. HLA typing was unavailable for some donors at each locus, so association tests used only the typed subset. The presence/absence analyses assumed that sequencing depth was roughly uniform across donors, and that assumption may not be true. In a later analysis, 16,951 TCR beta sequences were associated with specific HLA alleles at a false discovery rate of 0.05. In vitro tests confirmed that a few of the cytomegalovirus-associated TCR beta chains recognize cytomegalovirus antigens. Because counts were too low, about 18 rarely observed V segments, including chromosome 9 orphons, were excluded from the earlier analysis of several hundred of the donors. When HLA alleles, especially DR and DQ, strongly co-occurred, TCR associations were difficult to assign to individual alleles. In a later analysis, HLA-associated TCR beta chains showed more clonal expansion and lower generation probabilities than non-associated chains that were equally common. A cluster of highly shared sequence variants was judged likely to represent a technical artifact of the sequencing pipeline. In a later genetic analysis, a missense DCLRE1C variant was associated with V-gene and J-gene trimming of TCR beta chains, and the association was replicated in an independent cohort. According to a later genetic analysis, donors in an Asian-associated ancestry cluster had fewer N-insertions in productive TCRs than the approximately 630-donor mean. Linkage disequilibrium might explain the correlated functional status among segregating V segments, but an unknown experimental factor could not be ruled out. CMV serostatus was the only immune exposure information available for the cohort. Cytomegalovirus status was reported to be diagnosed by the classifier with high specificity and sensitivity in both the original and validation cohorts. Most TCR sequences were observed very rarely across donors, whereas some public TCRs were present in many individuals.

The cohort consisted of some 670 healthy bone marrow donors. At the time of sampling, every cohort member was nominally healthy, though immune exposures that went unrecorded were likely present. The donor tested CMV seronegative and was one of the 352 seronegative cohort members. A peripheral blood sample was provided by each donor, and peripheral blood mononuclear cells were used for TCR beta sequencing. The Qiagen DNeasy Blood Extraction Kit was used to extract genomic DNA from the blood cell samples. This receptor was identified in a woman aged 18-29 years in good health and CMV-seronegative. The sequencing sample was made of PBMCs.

The encoded CDR3 is CASSREKGGRSRADTQYF. The nucleotide sequence is TGTGCCAGCAGCCGCGAGAAGGGAGGGAGATCTCGGGCAGATACGCAGTATTTT. The V and J genes are TRBV21-1 and TRBJ2-3; the table names TRBD2, a call not compared with the DNA. TRBV21-1 is a listed pseudogene. Including the terminal cysteine and phenylalanine, the CDR3 comprises 18 residues. Only the CDR3 region is kept as DNA, spanning 54 bases read in frame from base 1.